The entry below gives a single TCR beta chain sequence along with its context. This sample is part of a study of beta chain features in type 1 diabetes. Expressed TCRB transcripts were sequenced after all isolated RNA was converted to cDNA. TCRdb's copy holds only in-frame clones and misses some; the assay was immunoSEQ multiplex PCR. In the table there are 350,000 to 400,000 clones, roughly 15% of which are singletons. This CDR3 comprises 13 residues. Trimming stripped 5 bases from V and 3 bases from J, with 9 bases between. Germline lookup yields CDR1 MNHEY and CDR2 SVGAGI. The rearrangement links TRBV6-5 to TRBJ2-3; D is unclear. The specimen was naive CD4+ T cells from blood. The TCR was taken from a young woman in good health. The CDR3 DNA follows: TGTGCCAGCAGTCCCGCGATAACAGATACGCAGTATTTT. Amino acid sequence: CASSPAITDTQYF.